This T cell receptor (beta chain) was recovered during a study of identical twins. Every sampled donor was Caucasian and healthy. At least ten counts were recorded for this clonotype. What it recognizes is unknown. This CDR3 is 14 amino acids long. V was pared by 5 bases and J by 1 base, with 10 bases between. Germline CDR1 SNHLY, CDR2 FYNNEI. Study-level results: Abundant beta clonotypes from cord blood bore fewer insertions; memory repertoires lacked this pattern. Part of the zero-insertion signal could reflect confounding by invariant MAIT and iNKT cells. The conclusions drew on cross-sectional statistical analysis instead of tracking the same donors.

TCRdb re-called the 5' RACE reads through MiXCR, storing one row per CDR3 protein. The sample records some 660,000 distinct CDR3 sequences, 8.6% being singletons. This sample also appeared in a second study, on yellow fever vaccine responses in identical twins.

The sequence was obtained from a woman between 18 and 29 years old in good health. Sequenced: PBMCs. The chain recombines TRBV2 with TRBJ2-3; D is possibly TRBD1 (5 bases). The DNA for the CDR3 is TGTGCCAGCAGTTACAGGATCCGCACAGATACGCAGTATTTT. Its protein product is CASSYRIRTDTQYF.